One TCR beta chain is described in this entry. Its binding antigen is unknown. Qualities for individual bases were not recorded, and no much larger clone is one base off. The receptor library was made with the immunoSEQ multiplex PCR assay. Entries here come from immuneACCESS through TCRdb and include only in-frame sequences with V and J called. Some clones fail to appear in such tables; in the studies checked, an unresolved V gene covers under half of the shortfall, and the cause of the remainder is unknown. This sample is represented by approximately 160,000 clones; just under 95% of them were singletons. 4.1% of the sample is in the top ten clones. This specimen belongs to a study of control samples from healthy donors and cancer patients (dated by TCRdb to about 2020). V is pared back by 2 bases and J by 0 bases, with 8 bases lying between the germline termini. In the germline V gene, CDR1 corresponds to SGHVS and CDR2 to FQNEAQ. Including cysteine and phenylalanine, the CDR3 has 16 amino acids. Left in the record is the CDR3 DNA by itself, 48 bases read in frame from the first base.

The V gene is TRBV7-8 and the J gene is TRBJ1-6; no D gene can be assigned with confidence. This TCR was sampled from a woman aged 55-69 years in good health. The sequencing input was blood. The CDR3 amino acid sequence is: CASSLRTSSYNSPLHF. In nucleotide form, the sequence is TGTGCCAGCAGCTTAAGGACGAGCTCCTATAATTCACCCCTCCACTTT.